Listed below are T cell receptor beta chains from one sample, sequenced in a study of OX40 agonist ivuxolimab in advanced cancers. Only in-frame clones appear in the TCRdb table, and some are missing; sequencing was by immunoSEQ multiplex PCR. The table includes around 26,000 clones, around 81% detected once. The specimen was CD4+ or CD8+ T cells sorted from blood, collected in a trial of the OX40 agonist ivuxolimab. The origin of the receptors is an adult with an advanced solid tumor such as melanoma, head and neck, liver or kidney cancer. Each CDR3 is given without its conserved first and last residue. Each record gives: CDR3 protein, V gene, CDR3 length, J gene.

CDR3 protein: ASSSTGTGPALGANVLT
V gene: TRBV13
CDR3 length: 17
J gene: TRBJ2-6

CDR3 protein: ACSPGGGLREQY
V gene: TRBV30
CDR3 length: 12
J gene: TRBJ2-7

CDR3 protein: AWSRGTGGSYEQY
V gene: TRBV30
CDR3 length: 13
J gene: TRBJ2-7

CDR3 protein: ASSIGTGAYEQY
V gene: TRBV19
CDR3 length: 12
J gene: TRBJ2-7

CDR3 protein: ASSYSGVGTEAF
V gene: TRBV6-6
CDR3 length: 12
J gene: TRBJ1-1

CDR3 protein: ASSLALLDTEAF
V gene: TRBV5-1
CDR3 length: 12
J gene: TRBJ1-1

CDR3 protein: ASSIAGAPYNEQF
V gene: TRBV19
CDR3 length: 13
J gene: TRBJ2-1

CDR3 protein: ASSSSPGSQY
V gene: TRBV7-2
CDR3 length: 10
J gene: TRBJ2-5

CDR3 protein: ASSLAHYNQPQH
V gene: TRBV7-8
CDR3 length: 12
J gene: TRBJ1-5

CDR3 protein: SVPGVGTDTQY
V gene: TRBV29-1
CDR3 length: 11
J gene: TRBJ2-3

CDR3 protein: ASSAFIEGGNTEAF
V gene: TRBV9
CDR3 length: 14
J gene: TRBJ1-1

CDR3 protein: ASSVLAGALDTQY
V gene: TRBV7-9
CDR3 length: 13
J gene: TRBJ2-3

CDR3 protein: AWGTVKQGGGEAF
V gene: TRBV30
CDR3 length: 13
J gene: TRBJ1-1

CDR3 protein: ASSFGLAGAGFRY
V gene: TRBV5-6
CDR3 length: 13
J gene: TRBJ2-3

CDR3 protein: ASSPLQGLNTEAF
V gene: TRBV7-8
CDR3 length: 13
J gene: TRBJ1-1

CDR3 protein: ASSSAEYFQY
V gene: TRBV7-8
CDR3 length: 10
J gene: TRBJ2-4

CDR3 protein: ASSLEGVFTGELF
V gene: TRBV7-6
CDR3 length: 13
J gene: TRBJ2-2

CDR3 protein: ATTAGVSTDTQY
V gene: TRBV19
CDR3 length: 12
J gene: TRBJ2-3

CDR3 protein: ASSIFGTANTEAF
V gene: TRBV19
CDR3 length: 13
J gene: TRBJ1-1

CDR3 protein: ASSPRGRQETQY
V gene: TRBV4-1
CDR3 length: 12
J gene: TRBJ2-5

CDR3 protein: ASSIGGRAYNEQF
V gene: TRBV19
CDR3 length: 13
J gene: TRBJ2-1

CDR3 protein: ASSPGPTNSPLH
V gene: TRBV10-1
CDR3 length: 12
J gene: TRBJ1-6

CDR3 protein: ASSLGTSGHNEQF
V gene: TRBV27
CDR3 length: 13
J gene: TRBJ2-1

CDR3 protein: SVELQGRGNTEAF
V gene: TRBV29-1
CDR3 length: 13
J gene: TRBJ1-1

CDR3 protein: ASSLGEEGFEQY
V gene: TRBV7-7
CDR3 length: 12
J gene: .

CDR3 protein: ASKRGVYNEQF
V gene: TRBV19
CDR3 length: 11
J gene: TRBJ2-1

CDR3 protein: ASSQEVRQRDWEKLF
V gene: TRBV4-1
CDR3 length: 15
J gene: TRBJ1-4

CDR3 protein: ASSFRGRYYGYT
V gene: TRBV10-2
CDR3 length: 12
J gene: TRBJ1-2

CDR3 protein: ASSFGGGTQY
V gene: TRBV7-9
CDR3 length: 10
J gene: TRBJ2-3

CDR3 protein: ATSSHRVSPLH
V gene: TRBV15
CDR3 length: 11
J gene: TRBJ1-6

CDR3 protein: ASSYIVSGQGNNEQF
V gene: TRBV9
CDR3 length: 15
J gene: TRBJ2-1

CDR3 protein: ASSVEGTSSTGELF
V gene: TRBV9
CDR3 length: 14
J gene: TRBJ2-2

CDR3 protein: ASSLDSGWAYEQY
V gene: TRBV27
CDR3 length: 13
J gene: TRBJ2-7

CDR3 protein: ASSQSTGGSNQPQH
V gene: TRBV4-1
CDR3 length: 14
J gene: TRBJ1-5

CDR3 protein: ASSLKDRAVNHNEKLF
V gene: TRBV2
CDR3 length: 16
J gene: TRBJ1-4

CDR3 protein: ASSPGQGEKLF
V gene: TRBV18
CDR3 length: 11
J gene: TRBJ1-4

CDR3 protein: ASSSYRSDTPYEQY
V gene: TRBV7-9
CDR3 length: 14
J gene: TRBJ2-7

CDR3 protein: ASSLRAGTSTDTQY
V gene: TRBV7-7
CDR3 length: 14
J gene: TRBJ2-3

CDR3 protein: ASSNGPGMNTEAF
V gene: TRBV16
CDR3 length: 13
J gene: TRBJ1-1

CDR3 protein: ASSPDRGWGGYT
V gene: TRBV5-8
CDR3 length: 12
J gene: TRBJ1-2

CDR3 protein: ASSERDRWQPQH
V gene: TRBV6-1
CDR3 length: 12
J gene: TRBJ1-5

CDR3 protein: ASRTQFINTEAF
V gene: TRBV28
CDR3 length: 12
J gene: TRBJ1-1

CDR3 protein: AWSSEGQGVRETQY
V gene: TRBV30
CDR3 length: 14
J gene: TRBJ2-5

CDR3 protein: ASSLSASGRAGELF
V gene: TRBV27
CDR3 length: 14
J gene: TRBJ2-2

CDR3 protein: SVEDPEGHTDTQY
V gene: TRBV29-1
CDR3 length: 13
J gene: TRBJ2-3

CDR3 protein: ASSYETGELF
V gene: TRBV6-6
CDR3 length: 10
J gene: TRBJ2-2

CDR3 protein: ASSGATDGGEQY
V gene: TRBV19
CDR3 length: 12
J gene: TRBJ2-7

CDR3 protein: ASSSPNAPGATYNEQF
V gene: TRBV13
CDR3 length: 16
J gene: TRBJ2-1

CDR3 protein: ASSSRVPRNDEQF
V gene: TRBV7-9
CDR3 length: 13
J gene: TRBJ2-1

CDR3 protein: ASGTENTEAF
V gene: TRBV2
CDR3 length: 10
J gene: TRBJ1-1

CDR3 protein: ASSLSSLPYEQY
V gene: TRBV5-4
CDR3 length: 12
J gene: TRBJ2-7

CDR3 protein: ASSYSIGGGTEAF
V gene: TRBV6-5
CDR3 length: 13
J gene: TRBJ1-1